The 11 T cell receptor beta chains in this list originate from one sample, sequenced in a study of blood T cell repertoires in COVID-19 (dated by TCRdb to 2018 to 2020). To prepare the library, the immunoSEQ multiplex PCR assay was applied. Not all clones reach the TCRdb copy of this immuneACCESS table, which keeps in-frame sequences only. Checked studies attribute under half of the gap to unresolved V genes and leave the rest unexplained. The sample table contains under 400,000 clones; only one count was recorded for 88% of them. The ten largest clones capture approximately 0.93% of the sample. Sample: PBMCs or T cells enriched from blood (not recorded which). These receptors all stem from a woman in her twenties or thirties who had been exposed to COVID-19.

The chain uses TRBV7-9 and TRBJ2-3, with D possibly TRBD1 on 6 matching bases. From germline, CDR1 is SEHNR and CDR2 FQNEAQ (reference sequence). V was trimmed by 5 bases and J by 3 bases, leaving 12 bases between them. This CDR3 comprises 14 residues. The CDR3 here is CASSVDSLTDTQYF. The CDR3 region has the DNA TGTGCCAGCAGCGTGGACAGCCTGACAGATACGCAGTATTTT.

The chain couples TRBV5-6 to TRBJ2-7; TRBD2 might be the D (6 bases). Per germline, CDR1 SGHDT and CDR2 YYEEEE. The CDR3 runs to 14 residues. The V gene lost 4 bases and the J gene lost 0 bases, with 11 bases spanning the gap. The CDR3 here is CASSVGLLSYEQYF. DNA of the CDR3: TGTGCCAGCAGCGTGGGACTTCTCTCCTACGAGCAGTACTTC. The entire variable domain, with the rest obtained from reference TRBV5-6 and TRBJ2-7, is as follows: DAGVTQSPTHLIKTRGQQVTLRCSPKSGHDTVSWYQQALGQGPQFIFQYYEEEERQRGNFPDRFSGHQFPNYSSELNVNALLLGDSALYLCASSVGLLSYEQYFGPGTRLTVT.

The chain combines TRBV6-1 with TRBJ1-1; tentatively, D is TRBD1 (6 bases). The CDR3 contains 17 residues. V was clipped by 0 bases and J by 0 bases, with 14 bases between them. Germline CDR1 reads MNHNS; CDR2 reads SASEGT. CDR3 DNA: TGTGCCAGCAGTGAAGCGCGCACAGGGCAAATGAACACTGAAGCTTTCTTT. Protein: CASSEARTGQMNTEAFF.

CDR3 loop: CASSLAIRVGNQPQHF. CDR3 DNA: TGTGCCAGCAGTTTAGCAATCAGGGTTGGCAATCAGCCCCAGCATTTT. The chain combines TRBV27 with TRBJ1-5, with D perhaps matching TRBD1 (5 bases). CDR1 and CDR2 (germline): MNHEY, SMNVEV (reference sequence). This CDR3 is 16 amino acids long. Trimming removed 2 bases at V and 2 bases at J, with 13 bases between.

This clone was detected a few times. This chain joins TRBV5-8 and TRBJ2-7; 7 bases map to TRBD1. V lost 0 bases and J lost 5; bases outside the gene matches: 8. The CDR3 extends over 15 amino acids. Germline lookup yields CDR1 SGHTS and CDR2 YDEGEE. For the CDR3, the DNA is TGTGCCAGCAGCTTGGGGAATTCCGACAGGGACGAGCAGTACTTC. This sequence encodes CASSLGNSDRDEQYF.

This clone was seen once. This chain uses TRBV7-9 with TRBJ1-2; tentatively, D is TRBD1 (6 bases). Germline-derived CDR1 and CDR2 are SEHNR and FQNEAQ (reference sequence). The CDR3 has 14 amino acids. Trimming cost V 5 bases and J 6 bases, with 16 bases left between them. DNA for the CDR3: TGTGCCAGCAGCCCCCGGACAGAGTCTAATGGCTACACCTTC. Its translation: CASSPRTESNGYTF.

The chain joins TRBV9 to TRBJ1-1; tentatively, D is TRBD1 (6 bases). The CDR3 extends over 14 amino acids. Germline assignment: CDR1 SGDLS and CDR2 YYNGEE. The germline V and J ends were trimmed by 0 bases and 8 bases, with 14 bases remaining between them. CDR3 region: CASSVATGSSEAFF. CDR3 bases: TGTGCCAGCAGCGTAGCGACAGGTAGTTCGGAAGCTTTCTTT. Full variable domain (outside the CDR3, taken from reference TRBV9 and TRBJ1-1): DSGVTQTPKHLITATGQRVTLRCSPRSGDLSVYWYQQSLDQGLQFLIQYYNGEERAKGNILERFSAQQFPDLHSELNLSSLELGDSALYFCASSVATGSSEAFFGQGTRLTVV.

The count of this clone is one. The chain couples TRBV6-5 to TRBJ2-2; 8 bases are shared with TRBD2. The junction had 2 bases not matched to a gene; V was cut back by 5 bases and J by 0 bases. The germline V gene has CDR1 MNHEY and CDR2 SVGAGI. The CDR3 runs 15 residues. The DNA of the CDR3 is TGTGCCAGCAGTAAGCGGGAGCCGAACACCGGGGAGCTGTTTTTT. It codes for CASSKREPNTGELFF.

V usage is TRBV5-5 and J usage is TRBJ1-2; 9 bases are shared with TRBD1. V lost 0 bases to trimming and J lost 0 bases; unmatched junction nucleotides: 9. The CDR3 covers 18 residues. Germline V gives CDR1 SGHKS, CDR2 YYEKEE (reference sequence). This chain's CDR3 is CASSLARTGALTNYGYTF. CDR3 DNA sequence: TGTGCCAGCAGCTTGGCGAGGACAGGGGCCTTGACTAACTATGGCTACACCTTC.

This chain connects TRBV12-3 or TRBV12-4 to TRBJ2-3; D call uncertain. Trimming shortened V by 7 bases and J by 5 bases, and 10 bases separated the two germline ends. The CDR3 length is 12 residues. The DNA for the CDR3 is TGTGCCAGCACTCTGAGTGGAGATACGCAGTATTTT. This codes for CASTLSGDTQYF.

This chain connects TRBV20-1 to TRBJ2-7; D possibly corresponds to TRBD1 (6 bases). The CDR3 runs to 12 residues. The ends were cut back, 3 bases at V and 4 bases at J, with 10 bases in the middle. Germline V gene data show CDR1 as DFQATT and CDR2 as SNEGSKA (reference sequence). CDR3 bases: TGCAGTGCTAGTGAACAGGGTTACGAGCAGTACTTC. As protein: CSASEQGYEQYF.